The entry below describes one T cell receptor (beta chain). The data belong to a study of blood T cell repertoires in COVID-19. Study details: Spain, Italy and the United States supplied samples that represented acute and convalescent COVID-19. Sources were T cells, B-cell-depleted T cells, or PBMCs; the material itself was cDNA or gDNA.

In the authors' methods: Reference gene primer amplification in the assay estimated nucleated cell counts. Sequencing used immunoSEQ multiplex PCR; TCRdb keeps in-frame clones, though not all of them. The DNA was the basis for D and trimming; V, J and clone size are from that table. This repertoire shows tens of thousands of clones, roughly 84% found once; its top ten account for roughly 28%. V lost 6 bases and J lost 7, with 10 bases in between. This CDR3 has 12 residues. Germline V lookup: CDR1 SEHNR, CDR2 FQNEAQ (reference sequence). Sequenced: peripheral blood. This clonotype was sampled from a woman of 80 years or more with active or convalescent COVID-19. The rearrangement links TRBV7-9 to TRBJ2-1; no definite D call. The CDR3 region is CASRWRINEQFF. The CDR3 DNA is TGTGCCAGCAGATGGCGGATTAATGAGCAGTTCTTC.